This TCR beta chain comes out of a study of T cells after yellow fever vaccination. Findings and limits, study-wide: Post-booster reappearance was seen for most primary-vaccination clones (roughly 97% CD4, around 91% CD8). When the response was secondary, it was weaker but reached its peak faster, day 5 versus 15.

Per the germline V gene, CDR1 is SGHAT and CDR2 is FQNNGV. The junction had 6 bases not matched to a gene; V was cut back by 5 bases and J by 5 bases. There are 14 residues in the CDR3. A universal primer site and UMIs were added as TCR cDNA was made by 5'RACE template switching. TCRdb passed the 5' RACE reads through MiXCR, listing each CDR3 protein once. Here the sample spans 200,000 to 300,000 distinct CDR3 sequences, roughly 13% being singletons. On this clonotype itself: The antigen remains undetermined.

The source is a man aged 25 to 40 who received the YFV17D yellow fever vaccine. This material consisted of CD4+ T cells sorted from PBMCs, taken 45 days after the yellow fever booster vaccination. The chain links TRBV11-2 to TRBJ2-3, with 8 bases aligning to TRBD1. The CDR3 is CASSPTGARDTQYF. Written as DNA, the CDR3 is TGTGCCAGCAGCCCGACAGGGGCCAGAGATACGCAGTATTTT. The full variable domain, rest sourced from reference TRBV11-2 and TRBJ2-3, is EAGVAQSPRYKIIEKRQSVAFWCNPISGHATLYWYQQILGQGPKLLIQFQNNGVVDDSQLPKDRFSAERLKGVDSTLKIQPAKLEDSAVYLCASSPTGARDTQYFGPGTRLTVL.